The entry below gives a single T cell receptor beta chain sequence along with its context. A J-beta primer mix and a sample-barcoded 5' primer were used in a second PCR of about 7 to 12 cycles. TCRdb called the 5' RACE reads again in MiXCR, with one record for every CDR3 protein. Of more than 1 million distinct CDR3 sequences listed, 40% to 50% were seen once; the top ten hold approximately 20%. This sample stems from a study of blood T cells in healthy people across ages. Trimming stripped 0 bases from V and 3 bases from J, with 12 bases between. Germline CDR1 and CDR2: SNHLY and FYNNEI. This CDR3 comprises 15 residues.

Sequenced input: blood. This chain connects TRBV2 to TRBJ2-7, with D tentatively TRBD1 (6 bases). The origin of this receptor is a woman aged 60 to 75 in good health. The CDR3 is CASSEARGDIYEQYF. The CDR3 DNA sequence: TGTGCCAGCAGTGAAGCGCGTGGGGACATCTACGAGCAGTACTTC.